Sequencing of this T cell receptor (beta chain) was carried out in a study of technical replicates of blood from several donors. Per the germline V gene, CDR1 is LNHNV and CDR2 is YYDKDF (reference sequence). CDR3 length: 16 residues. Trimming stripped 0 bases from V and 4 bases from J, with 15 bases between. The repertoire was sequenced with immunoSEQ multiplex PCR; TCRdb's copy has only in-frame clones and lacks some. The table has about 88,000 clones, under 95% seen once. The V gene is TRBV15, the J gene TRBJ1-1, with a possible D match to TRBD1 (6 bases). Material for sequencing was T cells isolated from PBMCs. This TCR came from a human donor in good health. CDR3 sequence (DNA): TGTGCCACCAGCAGAGAACAGGGATCGTGGAGCACTGAAGCTTTCTTT. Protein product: CATSREQGSWSTEAFF.